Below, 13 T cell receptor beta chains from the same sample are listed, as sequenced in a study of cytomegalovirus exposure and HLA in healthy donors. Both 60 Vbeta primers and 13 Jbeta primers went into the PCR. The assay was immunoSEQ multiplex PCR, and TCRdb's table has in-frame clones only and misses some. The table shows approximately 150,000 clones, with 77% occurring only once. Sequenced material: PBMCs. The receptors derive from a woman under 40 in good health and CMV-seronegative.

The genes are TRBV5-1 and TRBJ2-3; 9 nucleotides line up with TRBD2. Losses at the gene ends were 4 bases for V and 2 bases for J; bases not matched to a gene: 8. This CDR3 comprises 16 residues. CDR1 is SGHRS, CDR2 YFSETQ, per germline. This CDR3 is CASSPVASGNTDTQYF. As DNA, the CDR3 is TGCGCCAGCAGCCCTGTGGCTAGCGGGAACACAGATACGCAGTATTTT.

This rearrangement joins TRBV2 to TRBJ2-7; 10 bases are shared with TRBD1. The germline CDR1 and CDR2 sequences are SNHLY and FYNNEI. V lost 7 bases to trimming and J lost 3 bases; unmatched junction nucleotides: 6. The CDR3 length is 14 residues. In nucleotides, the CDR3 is TGTGCCAGCAAGTCGGGACAGGGGATCTACGAGCAGTACTTC. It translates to CASKSGQGIYEQYF.

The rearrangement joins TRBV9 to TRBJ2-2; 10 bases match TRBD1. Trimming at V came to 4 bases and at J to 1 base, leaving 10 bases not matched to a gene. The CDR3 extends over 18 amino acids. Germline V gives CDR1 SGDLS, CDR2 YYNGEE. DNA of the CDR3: TGTGCCAGCAGCCCCCGGACAGGGGGGAGCGGGAACACCGGGGAGCTGTTTTTT. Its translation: CASSPRTGGSGNTGELFF.

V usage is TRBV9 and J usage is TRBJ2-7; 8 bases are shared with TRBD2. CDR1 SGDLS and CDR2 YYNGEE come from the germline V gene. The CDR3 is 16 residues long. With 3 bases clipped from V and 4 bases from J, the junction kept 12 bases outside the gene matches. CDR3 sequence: CASSALSGNVMYEQYF. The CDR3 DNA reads TGTGCCAGCAGCGCCCTTAGCGGGAATGTGATGTACGAGCAGTACTTC.

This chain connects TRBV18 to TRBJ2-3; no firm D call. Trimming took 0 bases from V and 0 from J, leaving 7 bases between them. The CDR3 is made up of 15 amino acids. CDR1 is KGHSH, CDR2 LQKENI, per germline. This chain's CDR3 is CASSPPPTSTDTQYF. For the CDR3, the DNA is TGTGCCAGCTCACCACCGCCGACTAGCACAGATACGCAGTATTTT.

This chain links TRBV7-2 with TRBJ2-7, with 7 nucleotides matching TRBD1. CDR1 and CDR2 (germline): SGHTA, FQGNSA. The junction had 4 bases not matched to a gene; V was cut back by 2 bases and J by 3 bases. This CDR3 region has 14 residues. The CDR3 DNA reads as TGTGCCAGCAGCTTAAGGGGGCTTGGCTACGAGCAGTACTTC. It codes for CASSLRGLGYEQYF.

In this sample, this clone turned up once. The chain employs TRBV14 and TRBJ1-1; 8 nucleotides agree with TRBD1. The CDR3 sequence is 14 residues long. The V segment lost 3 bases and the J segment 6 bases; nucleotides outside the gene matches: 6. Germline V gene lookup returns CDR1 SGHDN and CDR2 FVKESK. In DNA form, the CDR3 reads TGTGCCAGCAGCCACAGACAGGGGCGGTCTGAAGCTTTCTTT. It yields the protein CASSHRQGRSEAFF.

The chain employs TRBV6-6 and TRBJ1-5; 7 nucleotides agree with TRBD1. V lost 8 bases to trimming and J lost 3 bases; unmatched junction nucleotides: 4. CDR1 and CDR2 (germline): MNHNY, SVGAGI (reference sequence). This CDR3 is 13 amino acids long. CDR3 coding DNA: TGTGCCAGCCGCGACAGGGACAATCAGCCCCAGCATTTT. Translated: CASRDRDNQPQHF.

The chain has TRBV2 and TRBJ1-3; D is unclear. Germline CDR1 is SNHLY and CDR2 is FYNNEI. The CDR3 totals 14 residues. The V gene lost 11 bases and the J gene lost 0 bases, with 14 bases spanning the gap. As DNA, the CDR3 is TGTGCCTACCAGAACCCGAACTCTGGAAACACCATATATTTT. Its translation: CAYQNPNSGNTIYF.

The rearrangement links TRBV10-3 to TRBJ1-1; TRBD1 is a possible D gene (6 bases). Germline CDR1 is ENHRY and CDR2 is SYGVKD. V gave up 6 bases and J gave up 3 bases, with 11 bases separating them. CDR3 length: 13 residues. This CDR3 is CAISGSGDTEAFF. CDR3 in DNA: TGTGCCATCAGCGGGTCAGGGGACACTGAAGCTTTCTTT.

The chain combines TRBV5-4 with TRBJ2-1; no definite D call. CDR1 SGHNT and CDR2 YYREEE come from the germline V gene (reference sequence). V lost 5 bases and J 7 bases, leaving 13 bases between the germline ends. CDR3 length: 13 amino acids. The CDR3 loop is CASSYSAANEQFF. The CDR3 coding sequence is TGTGCCAGCAGTTATTCGGCGGCTAATGAGCAGTTCTTC.

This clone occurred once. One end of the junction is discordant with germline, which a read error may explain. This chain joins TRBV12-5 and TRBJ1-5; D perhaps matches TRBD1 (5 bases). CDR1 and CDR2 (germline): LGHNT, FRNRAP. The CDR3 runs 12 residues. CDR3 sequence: CASGLGSLGLVF. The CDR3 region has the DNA TGTGCTAGTGGTTTGGGATCTTTGGGGCTGGTTTTT.

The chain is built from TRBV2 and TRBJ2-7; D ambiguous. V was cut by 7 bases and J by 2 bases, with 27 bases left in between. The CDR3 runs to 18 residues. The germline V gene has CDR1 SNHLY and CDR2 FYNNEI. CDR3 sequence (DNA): TGTGCCAGCAATTCTAAATCCAGACAACCCGCACCAACCTACGAGCAGTACTTC. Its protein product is CASNSKSRQPAPTYEQYF. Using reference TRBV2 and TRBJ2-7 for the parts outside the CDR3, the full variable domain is EPEVTQTPSHQVTQMGQEVILRCVPISNHLYFYWYRQILGQKVEFLVSFYNNEISEKSEIFDDQFSVERPDGSNFTLKIRSTKLEDSAMYFCASNSKSRQPAPTYEQYFGPGTRLTVT.